This TCR beta chain was sequenced in a study of cytomegalovirus exposure and HLA in healthy donors. Study observations and caveats: A few CMV-associated chains were confirmed in vitro to be specific for CMV antigens.

The table came from immunoSEQ multiplex PCR; TCRdb's copy has only in-frame clones and leaves some out. The sample lists around 150,000 clones, about 96% occurring once. In regard to this clone: What it recognizes is unknown.

The sequencing input was PBMCs. The TCR originated in a woman younger than 35 in good health and CMV-seronegative.

The CDR3 DNA reads as TGTGCCAGCAGCTTAGATAGTCAGGGGACTGAAGCTTTCTTT. Protein product: CASSLDSQGTEAFF. V and J are TRBV7-6 and TRBJ1-1; D possibly corresponds to TRBD1 (6 bases). Trimming cost V 1 base and J 5 bases, with 11 bases left between them. Germline V CDR1 and CDR2: SGHVS, FNYEAQ. The CDR3 covers 14 residues.